These 9 T cell receptor beta chains came from one sample sequenced in a study of cytomegalovirus exposure and HLA in healthy donors. A multiplex PCR was run with 60 Vbeta primers and 13 Jbeta primers. Only in-frame clones appear in the TCRdb table, and some are missing; sequencing was by immunoSEQ multiplex PCR. The top ten hold about a fifth of the sample, which has tens of thousands of clones, over 50% seen once. The sample taken for sequencing was PBMCs. These receptors originate from a man in his forties in good health and CMV-seropositive.

For the CDR3, the DNA is TGTGCCAGCAGCGTCTCGGGAAACTATGGCTACACCTTC. It is translated as CASSVSGNYGYTF. This chain uses TRBV9 with TRBJ1-2; unclear D gene. The CDR3 length is 13 residues. Germline CDR1 and CDR2: SGDLS and YYNGEE. Trimming shortened V by 2 bases and J by 2 bases, and 7 bases separated the two germline ends.

This chain links TRBV9 with TRBJ1-2, with D maybe TRBD1 (5 bases). This CDR3 region has 15 residues. V was pared by 4 bases and J by 5 bases, with 18 bases between. CDR1 is SGDLS, CDR2 YYNGEE, per germline. The CDR3 DNA sequence: TGTGCCAGCAGCTATAGGGTCGAACAGGATTATGGCTACACCTTC. This encodes CASSYRVEQDYGYTF.

This clone appeared a few times. V gene TRBV5-1 combines with J gene TRBJ2-5; the D is unclear. Germline assignment: CDR1 SGHRS and CDR2 YFSETQ. The CDR3 has 14 residues. Trimming took 3 bases from V and 1 from J, leaving 10 bases between them. In DNA form, the CDR3 reads TGCGCCAGCAGCTCCGGTGACACCCAAGAGACCCAGTACTTC. Protein: CASSSGDTQETQYF.

V usage is TRBV9 and J usage is TRBJ1-2, with D tentatively TRBD1 (6 bases). Germline CDR1 reads SGDLS; CDR2 reads YYNGEE. This CDR3 region has 13 residues. Between the trimmed V and J ends, which lost 4 bases and 6 bases, there was a span of 13 bases. The CDR3 DNA follows: TGTGCCAGCAGCCAACAGGGCAGGAATGGCTACACCTTC. It specifies CASSQQGRNGYTF.

The chain uses TRBV7-9 and TRBJ2-1; weak D call: TRBD2 (5 bases). The V gene lost 6 bases and the J gene lost 9 bases, with 21 bases spanning the gap. The germline V gene has CDR1 SEHNR and CDR2 FQNEAQ (reference sequence). The CDR3 totals 15 residues. Here the CDR3 reads CASSPEVRVEGEQFF. CDR3 coding DNA: TGTGCCAGCAGTCCCGAGGTTAGGGTTGAGGGTGAGCAGTTCTTC.

The sample holds a few counts of this clone. The chain employs TRBV5-4 and TRBJ1-2; D is undetermined. CDR3 length: 13 amino acids. V was trimmed by 2 bases and J by 6 bases, leaving 11 bases between them. Germline CDR1 reads SGHNT; CDR2 reads YYREEE (reference sequence). The chain's CDR3 is CASSFGQEDGYTF. The CDR3 bases are TGTGCCAGCAGCTTTGGCCAGGAGGATGGCTACACCTTC.

J is TRBJ2-3 and V is TRBV6-5, with D perhaps TRBD2 (5 bases). The V gene's germline CDR1 is MNHEY and CDR2 SVGAGI. This CDR3 spans 14 amino acids. V lost 6 bases, J lost 2 bases, and 12 bases lay in between. CDR3 protein: CASRTTQTTDTQYF. CDR3 nucleotide sequence: TGTGCCAGCAGGACTACCCAGACCACAGATACGCAGTATTTT.

This clone was counted a single time. The chain links TRBV6-5 to TRBJ1-2; D is possibly TRBD1 (5 bases). The CDR3 covers 14 residues. Germline CDR1 is MNHEY and CDR2 is SVGAGI. V was clipped by 7 bases and J by 6 bases, with 18 bases between them. CDR3 in DNA: TGTGCCAGCAACCCGGACGACAGACCAAATGGCTACACCTTC. Protein: CASNPDDRPNGYTF.

CDR3 residues: CAWSQNLGGLVENTIYF. In DNA form, the CDR3 reads TGTGCCTGGAGCCAAAATTTAGGAGGGCTGGTGGAGAACACCATATATTTT. The chain recombines TRBV30 with TRBJ1-3; unclear D gene. The CDR3 is 17 residues long. CDR1 and CDR2 from the germline V gene are GTSNPN and SVGIG (reference sequence). With 3 bases removed from V and 7 bases from J, the gap between germline ends came to 25 bases.